The sequence of this T cell receptor (beta chain) was determined in a study of human T cells and chemical hapten exposure. Note on this clonotype: Its antigen is not known.

This CDR3 spans 14 amino acids. V was cut by 5 bases and J by 7 bases, with 15 bases left in between. Germline CDR1 is MNHEY and CDR2 is SVGEGT. The time point: pre-sensitization, week 0. Indicated treatment: therapeutic diphenylcyclopropenone sensitization with weekly scalp DPC. In TCRdb, the RACE reads were re-called with MiXCR into one record per CDR3 protein. The sample shows more than 150,000 distinct CDR3 sequences, 30% of them seen only once. Study-level findings and limits: Patch test score rose with PT1 expanded TCR count, significant at thresholds 8, 16 and 32, not 4. The study found expanded TCRs formed significantly more large CDR3 similarity clusters than controls.

The specimen was whole blood, collected in connection with sensitization to the hapten diphenylcyclopropenone (DPC). This chain joins TRBV6-2 or TRBV6-3 and TRBJ2-1; weak D call: TRBD2 (6 bases). The sequence derives from a woman aged 30 to 39 with alopecia areata. Some clones in this sample may be carry-over from other donors' samples. CDR3 nucleotide sequence: TGTGCCAGCAGTCGAGGAGGGCCGATTAATGAGCAGTTCTTC. It yields the protein CASSRGGPINEQFF.